This passage covers 2 T cell receptor beta chains from one sample sequenced in a study of OX40 agonist ivuxolimab in advanced cancers. Only in-frame clones appear in the TCRdb table, and some are missing; sequencing was by immunoSEQ multiplex PCR. Of around 62,000 clones in the sample, about 88% were seen once. Sequenced here: CD4+ or CD8+ T cells sorted from blood, sampled in a trial of the OX40 agonist ivuxolimab. The receptors come from an adult with an advanced solid tumor such as melanoma, head and neck, liver or kidney cancer.

The chain employs TRBV4-3 and TRBJ2-7; TRBD1 is a possible D gene (5 bases). Trimming took 0 bases from V and 3 from J, leaving 12 bases between them. Per the germline V gene, CDR1 is LGHNA and CDR2 is YSLEER. The CDR3 is made up of 15 amino acids. The CDR3: CASSQEGAKNYEQYF. CDR3 nucleotide sequence: TGCGCCAGCAGCCAAGAAGGGGCAAAGAACTACGAGCAGTACTTC.

The V gene is TRBV7-2, the J gene TRBJ1-3; weak D call: TRBD1 (5 bases). The CDR3 loop spans 17 amino acids. V lost 0 bases and J 2 bases, leaving 14 bases between the germline ends. Germline loops: CDR1 SGHTA, CDR2 FQGNSA. The CDR3 DNA reads as TGTGCCAGCAGCTTAGCGACCGGTCGGGGGACTGGAAACACCATATATTTT. Its protein is CASSLATGRGTGNTIYF.